Sequencing of this T cell receptor (beta chain) was carried out in a study of memory CD8 T cells in hepatitis C reinfection. With 0 bases clipped from V and 5 bases from J, the junction kept 10 bases outside the gene matches. Looked up from germline, CDR1 is MGHRA and CDR2 is YSYEKL. The CDR3 has 17 residues. Assay used: immunoSEQ multiplex PCR; TCRdb lists only in-frame clones, some missing. Among about 46,000 clones listed, approximately 92% were seen once. The time point was: late/post reinfection, 12 to 24 weeks after detection. TCR sequencing was done directly ex vivo on sorted cells, without expansion in vitro. Two donors provided sorted CD3+ CD8+ CD45RO- naive CD8 T cells at all three reinfection time points.

V gene TRBV4-1 combines with J gene TRBJ2-5; 9 nucleotides align to TRBD2. This sequence was found in a young man with hepatitis C virus infection. The source material was naive CD8+ T cells sorted from blood. CDR3 coding DNA: TGCGCCAGCAGCCAAGATGGCGCGGGAGGGCCGTGGGAGACCCAGTACTTC. It codes for CASSQDGAGGPWETQYF.